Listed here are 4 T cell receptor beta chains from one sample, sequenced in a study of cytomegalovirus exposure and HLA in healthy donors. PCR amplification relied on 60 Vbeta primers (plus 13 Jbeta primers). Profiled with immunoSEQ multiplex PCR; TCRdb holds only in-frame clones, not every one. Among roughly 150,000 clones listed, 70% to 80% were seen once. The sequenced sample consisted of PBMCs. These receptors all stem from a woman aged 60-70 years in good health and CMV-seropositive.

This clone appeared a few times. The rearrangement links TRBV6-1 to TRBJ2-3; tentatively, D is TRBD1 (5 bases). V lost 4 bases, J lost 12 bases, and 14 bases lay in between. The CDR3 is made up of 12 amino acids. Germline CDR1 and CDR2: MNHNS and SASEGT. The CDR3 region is CASSALGLNQYF. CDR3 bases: TGTGCCAGCAGTGCTTTGGGGCTTAATCAGTATTTT.

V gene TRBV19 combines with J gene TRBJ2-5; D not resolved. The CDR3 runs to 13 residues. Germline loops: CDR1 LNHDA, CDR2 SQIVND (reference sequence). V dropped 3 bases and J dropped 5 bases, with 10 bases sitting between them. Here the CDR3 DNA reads TGTGCCAGTAGTATTTCGGCTAGGGAGACCCAGTACTTC. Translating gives CASSISARETQYF.

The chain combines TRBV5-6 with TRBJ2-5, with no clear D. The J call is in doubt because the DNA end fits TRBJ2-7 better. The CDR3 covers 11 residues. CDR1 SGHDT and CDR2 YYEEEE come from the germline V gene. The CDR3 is CASSRSYEQYF. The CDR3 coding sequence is TGTGCCAGCAGCCGATCCTACGAGCAGTACTTC.

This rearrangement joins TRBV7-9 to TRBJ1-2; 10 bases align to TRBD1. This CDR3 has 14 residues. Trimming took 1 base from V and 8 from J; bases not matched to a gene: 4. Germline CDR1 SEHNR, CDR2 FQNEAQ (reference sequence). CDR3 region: CASSLGGTGDGYTF. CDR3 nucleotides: TGTGCCAGCAGCTTAGGAGGGACAGGGGACGGCTACACCTTC.